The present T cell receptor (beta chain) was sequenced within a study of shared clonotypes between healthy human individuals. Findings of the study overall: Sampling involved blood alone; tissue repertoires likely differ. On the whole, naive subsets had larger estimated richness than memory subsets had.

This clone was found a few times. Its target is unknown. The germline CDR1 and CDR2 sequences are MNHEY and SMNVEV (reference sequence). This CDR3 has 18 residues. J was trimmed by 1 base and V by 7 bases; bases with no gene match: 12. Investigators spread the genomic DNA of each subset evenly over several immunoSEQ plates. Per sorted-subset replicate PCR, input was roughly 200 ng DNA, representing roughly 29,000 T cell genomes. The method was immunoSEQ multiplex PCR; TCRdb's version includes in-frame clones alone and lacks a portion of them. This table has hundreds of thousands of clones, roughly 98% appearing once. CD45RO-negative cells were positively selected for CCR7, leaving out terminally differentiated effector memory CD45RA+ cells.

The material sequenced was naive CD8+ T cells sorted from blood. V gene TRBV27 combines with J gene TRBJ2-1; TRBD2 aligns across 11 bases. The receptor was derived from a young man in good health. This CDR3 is CASNPRPGTSGSYNEQFF. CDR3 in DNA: TGTGCCAGCAATCCCCGCCCCGGGACTAGCGGATCCTACAATGAGCAGTTCTTC.